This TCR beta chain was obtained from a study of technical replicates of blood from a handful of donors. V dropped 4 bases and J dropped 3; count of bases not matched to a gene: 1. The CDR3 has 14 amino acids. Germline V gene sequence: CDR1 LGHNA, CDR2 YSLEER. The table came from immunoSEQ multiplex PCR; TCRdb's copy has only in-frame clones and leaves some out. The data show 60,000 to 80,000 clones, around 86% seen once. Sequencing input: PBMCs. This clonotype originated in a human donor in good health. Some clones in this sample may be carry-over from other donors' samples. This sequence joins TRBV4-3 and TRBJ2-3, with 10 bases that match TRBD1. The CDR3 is CASSLDRGTDTQYF. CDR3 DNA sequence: TGCGCCAGCAGCCTGGACAGGGGGACAGATACGCAGTATTTT.